This is a list of T cell receptor beta chains from one sample in a study of CD8 T cells in Susac syndrome. TCRdb recomputed calls from the immunoSEQ multiplex PCR reads with MiXCR, one row per CDR3 protein. Of around 200,000 distinct CDR3 sequences in the sample, approximately 94% were seen once. Sequencing used CD4+ T cells from PBMCs. The source is a human donor with Susac syndrome. CDR3s include the opening cysteine and the closing phenylalanine or tryptophan. The order of the fields is clone size, J gene, V gene, D gene, CDR3 protein, CDR3 DNA. D genes are given only for firm matches. The size field is filled for only some rows; it gives once, few, many or a size class.

abundance: NA; j_gene: TRBJ2-5; v_gene: TRBV12-3/TRBV12-4; d_gene: NA; CDR3aa: CASSLTGGQRTQYF; CDR3nt: TGTGCCAGCAGTTTAACCGGGGGGCAAAGAACCCAGTACTTC
abundance: NA; j_gene: TRBJ1-1; v_gene: TRBV2; d_gene: NA; CDR3aa: CASSDTGTVAFF; CDR3nt: TGTGCCAGCAGTGATACGGGGACGGTCGCTTTCTTT
abundance: NA; j_gene: TRBJ1-1; v_gene: TRBV5-6; d_gene: NA; CDR3aa: CASTRTLSGGTEAFF; CDR3nt: TGTGCCAGCACCCGGACGCTGAGCGGTGGGACTGAAGCTTTCTTT
abundance: NA; j_gene: TRBJ2-7; v_gene: TRBV20-1; d_gene: NA; CDR3aa: CSARVPGTAAYEQYF; CDR3nt: TGCAGTGCTAGGGTCCCGGGGACGGCGGCCTACGAGCAGTACTTC
abundance: NA; j_gene: TRBJ1-6; v_gene: TRBV30; d_gene: NA; CDR3aa: CAWSPQGPGGNSPLHF; CDR3nt: TGTGCCTGGAGCCCTCAAGGACCTGGCGGTAATTCACCCCTCCACTTT
abundance: NA; j_gene: TRBJ2-3; v_gene: TRBV15; d_gene: TRBD1; CDR3aa: CATSRTGDGDTQYF; CDR3nt: TGTGCCACCAGCAGAACAGGGGATGGAGATACGCAGTATTTT
abundance: once; j_gene: TRBJ1-3; v_gene: TRBV9; d_gene: NA; CDR3aa: CASSVAMSSGNTIYF; CDR3nt: TGTGCCAGCAGCGTAGCAATGAGCTCTGGAAACACCATATATTTT
abundance: NA; j_gene: TRBJ1-1; v_gene: TRBV30; d_gene: NA; CDR3aa: CAWSVRTLFTLNTEAFF; CDR3nt: TGTGCCTGGAGTGTTCGAACTCTCTTCACTTTGAACACTGAAGCTTTCTTT
abundance: once; j_gene: TRBJ2-5; v_gene: TRBV30; d_gene: NA; CDR3aa: CAWGGYRETQYF; CDR3nt: TGTGCCTGGGGAGGGTACCGCGAGACCCAGTACTTC
abundance: NA; j_gene: TRBJ2-1; v_gene: TRBV7-9; d_gene: NA; CDR3aa: CASSFLGVRGTNEQFF; CDR3nt: TGTGCCAGCAGCTTTTTAGGGGTTCGGGGAACCAATGAGCAGTTCTTC
abundance: NA; j_gene: TRBJ1-6; v_gene: TRBV19; d_gene: TRBD1; CDR3aa: CASSTRDSDSPLHF; CDR3nt: TGTGCCAGTAGTACCCGGGACAGTGATTCACCCCTCCACTTT
abundance: NA; j_gene: TRBJ1-5; v_gene: TRBV30; d_gene: NA; CDR3aa: CAWKNPDIRNQPQHF; CDR3nt: TGTGCCTGGAAAAATCCGGACATACGCAATCAGCCCCAGCATTTT
abundance: NA; j_gene: TRBJ1-1; v_gene: TRBV29-1; d_gene: NA; CDR3aa: CSVGRTDLLTEAFF; CDR3nt: TGCAGCGTTGGTAGGACAGATCTCCTCACTGAAGCTTTCTTT
abundance: NA; j_gene: TRBJ2-7; v_gene: TRBV4-1; d_gene: NA; CDR3aa: CASSQEDKGSYEQYF; CDR3nt: TGCGCCAGCAGCCAAGAAGATAAGGGGTCCTACGAGCAGTACTTC